Ten or more counts support the clone carrying this TCR beta chain. The data stem from a study of early T cells in non-severe SARS-CoV-2 infection. A single record per CDR3 protein comes from TCRdb applying MiXCR to the 5' RACE reads. The sample holds more than 50,000 distinct CDR3 sequences, 4.5% to 7% seen once. What was sequenced was whole blood. This clonotype was obtained from an adult who was a healthcare worker with PCR-confirmed SARS-CoV-2 infection or an uninfected control (not recorded which).

The chain's CDR3 is CASGFGAGTSRNIQYF. The CDR3 nucleotides are TGTGCCAGCGGATTCGGGGCCGGGACTTCAAGGAACATTCAGTACTTC. The chain links TRBV7-2 to TRBJ2-4; a possible D gene is TRBD2 (6 bases). The germline CDR1 and CDR2 sequences are SGHTA and FQGNSA. Trimming stripped 8 bases from V and 7 bases from J, with 24 bases between. CDR3 length: 16 residues.